These 18 T cell receptor beta chains were all obtained from the same sample, sequenced in a study of blood T cells in healthy people across ages. For the second PCR, which ran for about 7 to 11 cycles, a sample-barcoded 5' primer and a J-beta primer mix were used. TCRdb itself ran the 5' RACE reads through MiXCR, one entry per CDR3 protein. The repertoire has about 1.1 million distinct CDR3 sequences, roughly two fifths of them found once; the top ten carry roughly 13%. Sequenced sample: blood. The receptors shown here come from a man between 18 and 35 years old in good health.

The rearrangement links TRBV5-1 to TRBJ2-5; TRBD1 agrees at 9 bases. The CDR3 is 14 residues long. CDR1 and CDR2 from the germline V gene are SGHRS and YFSETQ. J lost 3 bases, V lost 4 bases, and 4 bases had no gene match. DNA for the CDR3: TGCGCCAGCAGCGCGGGACAGGGTAAAGAGACCCAGTACTTC. It translates to CASSAGQGKETQYF.

The chain recombines TRBV11-2 with TRBJ2-3, with 7 bases fitting TRBD2. Trimming cost V 7 bases and J 4 bases; bases outside gene matches: 11. Germline CDR1 reads SGHAT; CDR2 reads FQNNGV. The CDR3 runs 15 residues. CDR3 coding DNA: TGTGCCAGCACCCCGAGGTGGGGGGGTGCAGATACGCAGTATTTT. Translating it yields CASTPRWGGADTQYF.

The J gene is TRBJ2-5, the V gene TRBV11-2, with 9 bases identical to TRBD2. Per the germline V gene, CDR1 is SGHAT and CDR2 is FQNNGV. The length of the CDR3 is 16 residues. V lost 5 bases and J lost 4; bases outside the gene matches: 11. The CDR3, as DNA: TGTGCCAGCAGCCTCAGGACTAGCGCGGGGAGAGAGACCCAGTACTTC. Its protein product is CASSLRTSAGRETQYF.

This clonotype was recorded a few times. This chain uses TRBV6-5 with TRBJ2-1; no definite D call. The ends were cut back, 6 bases at V and 4 bases at J, with 19 bases in the middle. The CDR3 is made up of 16 amino acids. Germline CDR1 reads MNHEY; CDR2 reads SVGAGI. CDR3 protein: CASRRRLGSAYNEQFF. DNA for the CDR3: TGTGCCAGCAGACGTCGTTTGGGGTCAGCGTACAATGAGCAGTTCTTC.

The genes are TRBV5-1 and TRBJ2-7; D unresolved. The V end was cut by 3 bases, the J end by 4 bases, with 14 bases between. The CDR3 totals 14 residues. The germline V gene encodes CDR1 SGHRS and CDR2 YFSETQ. For the CDR3, the DNA is TGCGCCAGCAGCTCTTTTACGGGTGGATACGAGCAGTACTTC. Amino acid sequence: CASSSFTGGYEQYF.

The V and J genes are TRBV7-9 and TRBJ2-5; D may be TRBD1 (5 bases). This CDR3 region has 14 residues. The V end was cut by 2 bases, the J end by 5 bases, with 12 bases between. CDR1 and CDR2 (germline): SEHNR, FQNEAQ (reference sequence). This CDR3 reads CASSLISGIETQYF. For the CDR3, the DNA is TGTGCCAGCAGCTTAATATCAGGGATCGAGACCCAGTACTTC.

The chain couples TRBV7-4 to TRBJ2-2; weak D call: TRBD2 (5 bases). This CDR3 contains 16 residues. CDR1 SGHVT and CDR2 SQSDAQ come from the germline V gene. Trimming shortened V by 5 bases and J by 3 bases, and 16 bases separated the two germline ends. As DNA, the CDR3 is TGTGCCAGCAGCCTGAGACTACCGAGAGACACCGGGGAGCTGTTTTTT. Translated: CASSLRLPRDTGELFF.

This chain links TRBV13 with TRBJ2-3; D remains unclear. The CDR3 has 12 residues. Trimming shortened V by 5 bases and J by 7 bases, and 10 bases separated the two germline ends. Germline V gene lookup returns CDR1 PRHDT and CDR2 FYEKMQ (reference sequence). In nucleotides, the CDR3 is TGTGCCAGCAGCCAAGACTGGAATACGCAGTATTTT. Amino acid sequence: CASSQDWNTQYF.

The chain uses TRBV5-5 and TRBJ1-5; no reliable D call. Looked up from germline, CDR1 is SGHKS and CDR2 is YYEKEE (reference sequence). Trimming cost V 0 bases and J 3 bases, with 13 bases left between them. CDR3 length equals 16 residues. For the CDR3, the DNA is TGTGCCAGCAGCTTGGTGGGAATCCCTCTCAATCAGCCCCAGCATTTT. The encoded protein is CASSLVGIPLNQPQHF.

This clonotype has only a few counts. The V call is TRBV4-1, the J call TRBJ1-2; D might be TRBD1 (5 bases). This CDR3 is built from 13 residues. CDR1 is MGHRA and CDR2 is YSYEKL in the germline V gene. V was clipped by 1 base and J by 7 bases, with 10 bases between them. CDR3 in DNA: TGCGCCAGCAGCCAAGTCCAGGGCTCTGGCTACACCTTC. Its translation is CASSQVQGSGYTF.

This clonotype has a handful of counts. V usage is TRBV6-6 and J usage is TRBJ1-1, with unresolved D. Per germline, CDR1 MNHNY and CDR2 SVGAGI (reference sequence). With 5 bases removed from V and 1 base from J, the gap between germline ends came to 8 bases. This CDR3 contains 13 residues. CDR3 coding DNA: TGTGCCAGCAGTCCCGACAAGAACACTGAAGCTTTCTTT. Translated: CASSPDKNTEAFF.

This clonotype was counted many times. This chain connects TRBV29-1 to TRBJ2-3; possible D gene TRBD1, 5 bases. The CDR3 runs to 10 residues. Germline V gives CDR1 SQVTM, CDR2 ANQGSEA. Trimming left V 6 bases short and J 10 bases short, with 11 bases between. In nucleotides, the CDR3 is TGCAGCGTGGACATCAGTCCGCAGTATTTT. This translates into CSVDISPQYF.

J is TRBJ2-2 and V is TRBV20-1; 12 bases map to TRBD1. The CDR3 extends over 15 amino acids. Germline values: CDR1 DFQATT, CDR2 SNEGSKA (reference sequence). V gave up 6 bases and J gave up 5 bases; unmatched junction bases: 7. The chain's CDR3 is CSAYGTGGRTGELFF. CDR3 in DNA: TGCAGTGCCTACGGGACAGGGGGCAGGACCGGGGAGCTGTTTTTT.

The chain carries TRBV7-2 and TRBJ1-6, with 7 nucleotides matching TRBD1. Germline CDR1 and CDR2: SGHTA and FQGNSA. CDR3 length equals 13 residues. Trimming removed 5 bases from V and 8 bases from J; junction bases left unmatched: 3. CDR3 sequence: CASSITGDSPLHF. CDR3 DNA sequence: TGTGCCAGCAGCATAACAGGGGATTCACCCCTCCACTTT.

There are a few counts of this clonotype. The rearrangement links TRBV12-3 or TRBV12-4 to TRBJ1-6, with a tentative D call TRBD1 (6 bases). The CDR3 consists of 15 residues. V lost 7 bases and J lost 5, with 15 bases in between. CDR3 nucleotide sequence: TGTGCCAGCAAGTGGCGACCAGGGGATAATTCACCCCTCCACTTT. It codes for CASKWRPGDNSPLHF.

The J gene is TRBJ2-1, the V gene TRBV28; no reliable D call. V lost 5 bases and J lost 8, with 10 bases in between. The germline gives CDR1 MDHEN, CDR2 SYDVKM. The CDR3 runs 12 residues. Here the CDR3 reads CASSTPVDEQFF. CDR3 nucleotide sequence: TGTGCCAGCAGTACTCCGGTAGATGAGCAGTTCTTC.

The J gene is TRBJ2-3, the V gene TRBV7-2; TRBD1 aligns across 7 bases. Looked up from germline, CDR1 is SGHTA and CDR2 is FQGNSA. The CDR3 is made up of 18 amino acids. J gave up 5 bases and V 0 bases, and 14 bases lay outside the gene matches. The chain's CDR3 is CASSLAFSGQPGGDTQYF. CDR3 DNA: TGTGCCAGCAGCTTAGCGTTTTCGGGACAGCCGGGTGGAGATACGCAGTATTTT.

This clonotype was counted a few times. This rearrangement joins TRBV12-3 or TRBV12-4 to TRBJ2-1, with D perhaps matching TRBD1 (6 bases). The CDR3 is 13 residues long. V gave up 7 bases and J gave up 3 bases, with 10 bases separating them. The CDR3 sequence is CASTSGVYNEQFF. The CDR3 DNA reads TGTGCCAGCACTTCAGGGGTCTACAATGAGCAGTTCTTC.